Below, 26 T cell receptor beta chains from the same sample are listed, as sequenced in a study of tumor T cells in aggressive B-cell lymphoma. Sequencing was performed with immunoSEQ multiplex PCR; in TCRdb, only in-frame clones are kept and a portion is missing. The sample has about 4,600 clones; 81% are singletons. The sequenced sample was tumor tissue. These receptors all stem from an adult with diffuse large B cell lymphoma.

CDR3 DNA: TGTGCCAGCAGTCCCCAGGGTTCATCTGGAAACACCATATATTTT. Its translation: CASSPQGSSGNTIYF. This chain connects TRBV27 to TRBJ1-3; maybe TRBD1 (5 bases). There are 15 residues in the CDR3. V was trimmed by 5 bases and J by 1 base, leaving 12 bases between them. The germline V gene has CDR1 MNHEY and CDR2 SMNVEV (reference sequence).

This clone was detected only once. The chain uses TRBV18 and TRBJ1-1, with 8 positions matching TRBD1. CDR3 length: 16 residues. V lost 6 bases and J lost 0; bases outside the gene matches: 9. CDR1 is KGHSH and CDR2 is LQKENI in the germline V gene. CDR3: CASSLTSGQVNTEAFF. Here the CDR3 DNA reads TGTGCCAGCTCGCTAACCTCGGGACAGGTGAACACTGAAGCTTTCTTT.

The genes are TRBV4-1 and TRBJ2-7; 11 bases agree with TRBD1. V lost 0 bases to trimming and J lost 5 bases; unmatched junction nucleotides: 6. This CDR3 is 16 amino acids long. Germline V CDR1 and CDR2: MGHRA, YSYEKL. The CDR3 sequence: CASSQEWGQGVHEQYF. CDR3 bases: TGCGCCAGCAGCCAAGAATGGGGACAGGGGGTCCACGAGCAGTACTTC.

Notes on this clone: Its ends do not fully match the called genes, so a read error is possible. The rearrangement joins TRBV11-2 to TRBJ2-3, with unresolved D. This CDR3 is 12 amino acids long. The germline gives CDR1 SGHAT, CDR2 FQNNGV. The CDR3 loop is CASSLDEDTQYF. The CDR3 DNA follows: TGTGCCAGCAGCTTAGATGAAGATACGCAGTACTTT.

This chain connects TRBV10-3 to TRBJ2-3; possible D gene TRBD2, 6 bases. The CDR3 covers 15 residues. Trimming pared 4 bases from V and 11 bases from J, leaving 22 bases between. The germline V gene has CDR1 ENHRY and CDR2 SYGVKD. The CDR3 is CAISGAQEGTLRQYF. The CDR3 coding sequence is TGTGCCATCAGTGGTGCCCAGGAGGGGACCCTGAGGCAGTATTTT.

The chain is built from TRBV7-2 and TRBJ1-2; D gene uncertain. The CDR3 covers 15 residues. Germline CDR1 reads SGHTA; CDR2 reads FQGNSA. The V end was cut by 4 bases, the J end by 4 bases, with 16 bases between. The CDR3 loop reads CASSSGPYRGYGYTF. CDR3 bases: TGTGCCAGCAGCTCCGGACCTTATCGGGGCTATGGCTACACCTTC.

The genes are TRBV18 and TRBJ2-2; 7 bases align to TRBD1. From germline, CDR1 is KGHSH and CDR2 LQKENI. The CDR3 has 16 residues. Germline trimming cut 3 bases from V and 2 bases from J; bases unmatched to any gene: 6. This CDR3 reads CASSPLGQHNTGELFF. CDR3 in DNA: TGTGCCAGCTCACCTTTGGGACAGCATAACACCGGGGAGCTGTTTTTT. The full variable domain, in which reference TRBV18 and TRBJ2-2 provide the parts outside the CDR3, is NAGVMQNPRHLVRRRGQEARLRCSPMKGHSHVYWYRQLPEEGLKFMVYLQKENIIDESGMPKERFSAEFPKEGPSILRIQQVVRGDSAAYFCASSPLGQHNTGELFFGEGSRLTVL.

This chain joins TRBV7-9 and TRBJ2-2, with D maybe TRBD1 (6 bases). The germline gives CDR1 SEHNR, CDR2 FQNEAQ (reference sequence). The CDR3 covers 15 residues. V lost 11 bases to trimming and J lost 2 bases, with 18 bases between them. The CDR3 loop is CAARYRDINTGELFF. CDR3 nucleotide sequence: TGTGCCGCACGCTACCGGGACATTAACACCGGGGAGCTGTTTTTT.

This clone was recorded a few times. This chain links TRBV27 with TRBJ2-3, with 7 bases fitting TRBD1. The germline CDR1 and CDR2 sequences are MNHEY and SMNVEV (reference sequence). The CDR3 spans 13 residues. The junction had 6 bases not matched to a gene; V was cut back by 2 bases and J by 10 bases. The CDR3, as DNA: TGTGCCAGCAGTTTACAGGGGGTCGGGGCGCAGTATTTT. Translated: CASSLQGVGAQYF.

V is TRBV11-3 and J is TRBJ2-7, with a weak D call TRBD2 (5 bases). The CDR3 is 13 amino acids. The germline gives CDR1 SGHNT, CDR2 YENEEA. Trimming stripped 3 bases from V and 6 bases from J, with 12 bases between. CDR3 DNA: TGTGCCAGCAGCTTGGACGGGGTTACCGAGCAGTACTTC. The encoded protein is CASSLDGVTEQYF.

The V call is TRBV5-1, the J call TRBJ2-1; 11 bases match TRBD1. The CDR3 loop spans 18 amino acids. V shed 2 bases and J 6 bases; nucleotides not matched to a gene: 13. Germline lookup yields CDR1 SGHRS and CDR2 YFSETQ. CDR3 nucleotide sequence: TGCGCCAGCAGCTTTCAGCCGGGACAGGGGGTAAGGGTCAATGAGCAGTTCTTC. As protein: CASSFQPGQGVRVNEQFF.

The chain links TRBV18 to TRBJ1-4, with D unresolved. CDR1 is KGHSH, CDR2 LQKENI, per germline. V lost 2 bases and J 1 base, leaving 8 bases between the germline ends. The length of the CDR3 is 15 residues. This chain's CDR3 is CASSPIQETNEKLFF. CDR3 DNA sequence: TGTGCCAGCTCACCAATTCAGGAAACTAATGAAAAACTGTTTTTT.

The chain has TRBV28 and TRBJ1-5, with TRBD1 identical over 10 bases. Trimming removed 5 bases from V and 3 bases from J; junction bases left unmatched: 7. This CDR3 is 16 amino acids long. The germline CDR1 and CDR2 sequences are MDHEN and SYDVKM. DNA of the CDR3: TGTGCCAGCAGTGACCCCGGGACAGGGGCCAATCAGCCCCAGCATTTT. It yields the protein CASSDPGTGANQPQHF. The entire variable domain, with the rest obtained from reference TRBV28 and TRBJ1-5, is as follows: DVKVTQSSRYLVKRTGEKVFLECVQDMDHENMFWYRQDPGLGLRLIYFSYDVKMKEKGDIPEGYSVSREKKERFSLILESASTNQTSMYLCASSDPGTGANQPQHFGDGTRLSIL.

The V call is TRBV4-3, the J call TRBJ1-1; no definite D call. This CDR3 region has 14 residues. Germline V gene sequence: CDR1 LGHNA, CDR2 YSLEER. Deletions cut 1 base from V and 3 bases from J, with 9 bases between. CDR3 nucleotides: TGCGCCAGCAGCCAAGGGCTGGAGGACACTGAAGCTTTCTTT. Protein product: CASSQGLEDTEAFF.

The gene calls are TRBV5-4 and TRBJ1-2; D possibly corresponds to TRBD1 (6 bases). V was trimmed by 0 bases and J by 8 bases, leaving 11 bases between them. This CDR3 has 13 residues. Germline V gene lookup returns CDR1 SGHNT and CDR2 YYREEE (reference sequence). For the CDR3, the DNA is TGTGCCAGCAGCTTGGAACAGGGCAGGGGCTACACCTTC. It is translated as CASSLEQGRGYTF.

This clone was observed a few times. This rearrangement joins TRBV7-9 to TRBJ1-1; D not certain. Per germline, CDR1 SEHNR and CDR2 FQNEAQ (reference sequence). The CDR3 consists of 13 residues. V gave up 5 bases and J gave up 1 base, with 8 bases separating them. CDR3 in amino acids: CASSLTTNTEAFF. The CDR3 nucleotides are TGTGCCAGCAGCCTTACAACGAACACTGAAGCTTTCTTT.

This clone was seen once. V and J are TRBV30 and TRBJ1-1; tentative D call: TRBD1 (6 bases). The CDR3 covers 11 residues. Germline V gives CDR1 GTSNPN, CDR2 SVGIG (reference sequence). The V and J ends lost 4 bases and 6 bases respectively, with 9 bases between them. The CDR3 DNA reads TGTGCCTGGAACAGGGCTTCTGAAGCTTTCTTT. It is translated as CAWNRASEAFF.

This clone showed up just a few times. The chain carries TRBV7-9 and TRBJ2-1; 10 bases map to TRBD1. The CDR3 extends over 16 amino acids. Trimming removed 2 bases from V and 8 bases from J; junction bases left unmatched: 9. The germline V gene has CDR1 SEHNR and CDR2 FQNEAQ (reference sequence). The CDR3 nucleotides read TGTGCCAGCAGCTTAATCGGACAGGGGGGTAGCGATGAGCAGTTCTTC. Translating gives CASSLIGQGGSDEQFF.

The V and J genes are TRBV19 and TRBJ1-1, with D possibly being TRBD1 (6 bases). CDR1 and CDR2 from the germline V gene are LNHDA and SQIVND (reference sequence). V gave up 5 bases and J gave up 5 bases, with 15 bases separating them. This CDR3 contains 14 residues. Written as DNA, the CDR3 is TGTGCCAGTAGTTTGCGGGGGGCTCGGACTGAAGCTTTCTTT. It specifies CASSLRGARTEAFF.

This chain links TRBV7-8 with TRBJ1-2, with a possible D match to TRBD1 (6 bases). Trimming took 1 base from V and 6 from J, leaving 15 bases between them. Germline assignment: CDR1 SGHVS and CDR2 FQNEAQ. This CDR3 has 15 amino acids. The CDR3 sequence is CASSLVGTRIDGYTF. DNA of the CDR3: TGTGCCAGCAGCTTAGTAGGGACAAGGATTGATGGCTACACCTTC.

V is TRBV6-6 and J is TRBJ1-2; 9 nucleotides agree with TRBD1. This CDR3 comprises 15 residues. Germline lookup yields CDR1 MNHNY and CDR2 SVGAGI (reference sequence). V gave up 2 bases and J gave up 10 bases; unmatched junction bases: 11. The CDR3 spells CASSYTGTGIGDYTF. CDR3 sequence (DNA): TGTGCCAGCAGTTACACCGGGACAGGGATCGGAGACTACACCTTC.

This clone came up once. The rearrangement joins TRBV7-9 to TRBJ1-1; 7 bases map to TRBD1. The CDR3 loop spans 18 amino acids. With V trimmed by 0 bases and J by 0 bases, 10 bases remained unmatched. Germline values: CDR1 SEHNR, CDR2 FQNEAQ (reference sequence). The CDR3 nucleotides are TGTGCCAGCAGCTTAGCTATCTACAGGGGAGGCCTGAACACTGAAGCTTTCTTT. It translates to CASSLAIYRGGLNTEAFF.

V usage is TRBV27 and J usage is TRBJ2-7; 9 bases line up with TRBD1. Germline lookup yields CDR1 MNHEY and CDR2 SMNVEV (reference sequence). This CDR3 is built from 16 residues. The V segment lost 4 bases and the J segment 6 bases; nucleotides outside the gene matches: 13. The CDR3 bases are TGTGCCAGCAGTTCCACAAACAGGGGGCGAGTCTCCGAGCAGTACTTC. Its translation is CASSSTNRGRVSEQYF.

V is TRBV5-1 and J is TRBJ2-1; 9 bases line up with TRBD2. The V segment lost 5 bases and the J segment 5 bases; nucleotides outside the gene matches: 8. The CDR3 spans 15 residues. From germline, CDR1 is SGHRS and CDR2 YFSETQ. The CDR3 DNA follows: TGCGCCAGCAGACGAGGGTCTAGCGGGAACAATGAGCAGTTCTTC. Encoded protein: CASRRGSSGNNEQFF. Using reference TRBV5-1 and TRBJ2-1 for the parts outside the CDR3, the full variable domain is KAGVTQTPRYLIKTRGQQVTLSCSPISGHRSVSWYQQTPGQGLQFLFEYFSETQRNKGNFPGRFSGRQFSNSRSEMNVSTLELGDSALYLCASRRGSSGNNEQFFGPGTRLTVL.

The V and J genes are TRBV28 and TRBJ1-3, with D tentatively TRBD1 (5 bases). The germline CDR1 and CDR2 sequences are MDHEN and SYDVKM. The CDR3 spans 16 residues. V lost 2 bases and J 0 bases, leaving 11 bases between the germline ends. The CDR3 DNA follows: TGTGCCAGCAGTTTACGTGGACACAGCTCTGGAAACACCATATATTTT. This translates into CASSLRGHSSGNTIYF.

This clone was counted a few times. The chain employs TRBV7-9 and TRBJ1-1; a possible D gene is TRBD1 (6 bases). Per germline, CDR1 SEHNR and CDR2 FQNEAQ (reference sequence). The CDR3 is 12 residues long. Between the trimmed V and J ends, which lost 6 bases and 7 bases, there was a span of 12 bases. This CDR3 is CASRRDINEAFF. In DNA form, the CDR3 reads TGTGCCAGCAGACGGGACATTAATGAAGCTTTCTTT. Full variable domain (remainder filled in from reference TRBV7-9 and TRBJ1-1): DTGVSQNPRHKITKRGQNVTFRCDPISEHNRLYWYRQTLGQGPEFLTYFQNEAQLEKSRLLSDRFSAERPKGSFSTLEIQRTEQGDSAMYLCASRRDINEAFFGQGTRLTVV.